These T cell receptor beta chains were read from a single sample in a study of blood T cell repertoires in COVID-19. Clones were sequenced by immunoSEQ multiplex PCR, and TCRdb holds only the in-frame ones, with some missing. The table has fewer than 130,000 clones, approximately 90% seen once. The material sequenced was peripheral blood. These receptors all come from a human donor in a cohort sampled during active COVID-19. Each CDR3 is given with its conserved first and last residue. The D gene is left open where the match is weak. Rows may omit the clone size; those that give it use once, few, many or a size class.

DNA	CDR3	J	V	D	size
TGTGCCAGCAGCCGCGAGGCGTACTCCGGCGAGCAGTACTTC	CASSREAYSGEQYF	TRBJ2-7	TRBV4-2	-	few
TGTGCCAGCAGCTTACTCTGGACAGCCCCGACGGGCACAGATACGCAGTATTTT	CASSLLWTAPTGTDTQYF	TRBJ2-3	TRBV11-2	-	-
TGTGCCAGCCCCCCACAGGGTCGTTCCTACGAGCAGTACTTC	CASPPQGRSYEQYF	TRBJ2-7	TRBV28	-	-
TGTGCCAGCAGTTACTCGATACCCAGGGGGCGAAACACCATATATTTT	CASSYSIPRGRNTIYF	TRBJ1-3	TRBV6-2/TRBV6-3	TRBD1	-
TGCAGCGTTGAGGGTTATGGCAGGTCCTACAATGAGCAGTTCTTC	CSVEGYGRSYNEQFF	TRBJ2-1	TRBV29-1	-	-
TGCGCCAGCAGCTTGATAAGTGTGGCGGCCTCCTACGAGCAGTACTTC	CASSLISVAASYEQYF	TRBJ2-7	TRBV5-1	-	-
TGTGCCTGGATTCCTCGAGCGGGGACCCGAACCTACAATGAGCAGTTCTTC	CAWIPRAGTRTYNEQFF	TRBJ2-1	TRBV30	TRBD2	-
TGTGCCAGCAGCCAAGATCTGAGTCTTATCTCCTACGAGCAGTACTTC	CASSQDLSLISYEQYF	TRBJ2-7	TRBV4-2	-	-
TGTGCCAGCAGCTCCTACAGGGCGACCTCCTACAATGAGCAGTTCTTC	CASSSYRATSYNEQFF	TRBJ2-1	TRBV7-9	-	-
TGCAGCGCCTTCTCGGGGGACAATGAGCAGTTCTTC	CSAFSGDNEQFF	TRBJ2-1	TRBV29-1	-	once
TGCGCCAGCAGCTCGGAGGGGACTTACTCCTACAATGAGCAGTTCTTC	CASSSEGTYSYNEQFF	TRBJ2-1	TRBV5-1	-	once
TGTGCCATCAGTGAGTCGATCACGGGGTCGGGCACAGATACGCAGTATTTT	CAISESITGSGTDTQYF	TRBJ2-3	TRBV10-3	-	-
TGTGCCAGTAGTCCCCGAGGACTAGCGGGAGACAAGGGCGGGGAGCTGTTTTTT	CASSPRGLAGDKGGELFF	TRBJ2-2	TRBV19	TRBD2	-
TGTGCCAGCAGTTTCCCAGGGGGCGGTCGGGAGCTTTTGTTT	CASSFPGGGRELLF	TRBJ1-1	TRBV27	TRBD1	-
TGTGCCAGCAGCTGGGGAGGGGCAGGAAACACCATATATTTT	CASSWGGAGNTIYF	TRBJ1-3	TRBV5-6	-	-
TGTGCCAGCAGGGGCAGTAACTCTGGAAACACCATATATTTT	CASRGSNSGNTIYF	TRBJ1-3	TRBV28	-	-
TGTGCCAGCAGCGCCCTGACAATTGCCGTCGGCTCTGGGGCCAACGTCCTGACTTTC	CASSALTIAVGSGANVLTF	TRBJ2-6	TRBV5-4	-	-
TGTGCCAGCAGACTTAACCTCCGTCAAGAGACCCAGTACTTC	CASRLNLRQETQYF	TRBJ2-5	TRBV11-3	-	-
TGTGCCAGCAGTTACCAGGGGTCCCAGCCCCAGCATTTT	CASSYQGSQPQHF	TRBJ1-5	TRBV6-2/TRBV6-3	-	once
TGTGCCAGCAGCTCCATGACAGGGAGTAAATCACCCCTCCACTTT	CASSSMTGSKSPLHF	TRBJ1-6	TRBV7-2	TRBD1	-
TGTGCCAGCAGTTATAACCTGGCGGGGGCCTACGAGCAGTACTTC	CASSYNLAGAYEQYF	TRBJ2-7	TRBV6-2/TRBV6-3	TRBD2	-
TGTGCCAGCAGTCCGGAGAGTGTCTATGGCTACACCTTC	CASSPESVYGYTF	TRBJ1-2	TRBV28	-	-
TGTGCCAGCAGCCCTGCGCGAGCCCCGGACAGGGGTGGCCAAGAGACCCAGTACTTC	CASSPARAPDRGGQETQYF	TRBJ2-5	TRBV28	TRBD1	-
TGTGCCAGCAGCTTAACAGGGATGATGAACACTGAAGCTTTCTTT	CASSLTGMMNTEAFF	TRBJ1-1	TRBV11-1	-	-
TGTGCTAGCAGCTCGGGGACTAGCGGGAGTTTGTTAGAGACCCAGTACTTC	CASSSGTSGSLLETQYF	TRBJ2-5	TRBV7-7	TRBD2	-
TGTGCCAGTAGTATCTCGTATCAGCCCCAGCATTTT	CASSISYQPQHF	TRBJ1-5	TRBV19	-	-
TGCGCCAGCAAGGACAGGGACGATGAAAAACTGTTTTTT	CASKDRDDEKLFF	TRBJ1-4	TRBV10-2	TRBD1	once
TGTGCCAGCAGCGGGCAGGTGAACACCGGGGAGCTGTTTTTT	CASSGQVNTGELFF	TRBJ2-2	TRBV9	-	-
TGTGCCAGCGGAAAAGGGGTCTATGGCTACACCTTC	CASGKGVYGYTF	TRBJ1-2	TRBV28	-	-
TGTGCCAGCAGTTTCTACCTAGGGGGACAGGGGAGATACGAGCAGTACTTC	CASSFYLGGQGRYEQYF	TRBJ2-7	TRBV28	TRBD1	once
TGTGCCAGCAGCCAGATTCCCGGGGTTAGGGTCTCCCAAAATCAGCCCCAGCATTTT	CASSQIPGVRVSQNQPQHF	TRBJ1-5	TRBV7-2	-	-
TGTGCCACCAGCAGAGATCTGGGACAGGGTATCTACGAGCAGTACTTC	CATSRDLGQGIYEQYF	TRBJ2-7	TRBV15	TRBD1	once
TGTGCCAGCAGCTTTGCCACAGCCTCCTACGAGCAGTACTTC	CASSFATASYEQYF	TRBJ2-7	TRBV11-2	-	-
TGCGCCAGCAGCTTGGCGGTTGGGGGGACGCTAAATTCACCCCTCCACTTT	CASSLAVGGTLNSPLHF	TRBJ1-6	TRBV5-1	-	-
TGTGCCAGCAGCTCCCAGACAGGGAGCTCCTACGAGCAGTACTTC	CASSSQTGSSYEQYF	TRBJ2-7	TRBV7-2	TRBD1	-
TGTGCCACCAGCAGTGACAACTCCTATAATTCACCCCTCCACTTT	CATSSDNSYNSPLHF	TRBJ1-6	TRBV15	-	-
TGTGCCAGCAGTTTTAGGAAGGCCCTAGCGGGAGTCTCGGGTGAGCAGTTCTTC	CASSFRKALAGVSGEQFF	TRBJ2-1	TRBV27	TRBD2	-
TGTGCCAGCAGCTTAGGTGGAGGGGCGACCTCTGGAAACACCATATATTTT	CASSLGGGATSGNTIYF	TRBJ1-3	TRBV7-2	-	-
TGTGCCAGTAGAAGCGCGGGGACTAGATGGCAAGAGACCCAGTACTTC	CASRSAGTRWQETQYF	TRBJ2-5	TRBV19	TRBD2	-
TGTGCCAGCAGTTTACCCAGGGTGAAGGAGCAGTACTTC	CASSLPRVKEQYF	TRBJ2-7	TRBV28	-	-
TGTGCCAGCAGCCAAGTGGCGGGGGCGAGGTTAGAGACCCAGTACTTC	CASSQVAGARLETQYF	TRBJ2-5	TRBV3-1/TRBV3-2	-	-
TGTGCCACCAGCAGAGATCTGGTGGCGCGGGGCCTTAACTATGGCTACACCTTC	CATSRDLVARGLNYGYTF	TRBJ1-2	TRBV15	-	-
TGTGCCAGCAGTCTCCGACAGGGCGGTAATCAGCCCCAGCATTTT	CASSLRQGGNQPQHF	TRBJ1-5	TRBV28	TRBD1	-
TGTGCCAGCAGTTACGCTCTTCCAGCGGAGGGATACGAGCAGTACTTC	CASSYALPAEGYEQYF	TRBJ2-7	TRBV6-5	-	-
TGTGCCAGCAGTCCCTGGGACAGGGGGCTAGGTGGCTACACCTTC	CASSPWDRGLGGYTF	TRBJ1-2	TRBV6-5	TRBD1	-
TGTGCCAGTAGTATGTTACCCGGCAGGGCGAACACTGAAGCTTTCTTT	CASSMLPGRANTEAFF	TRBJ1-1	TRBV19	-	-
TGCGCCAGCAGCCTAGACAGGGTTTACGAGCAGTACTTC	CASSLDRVYEQYF	TRBJ2-7	TRBV4-3	TRBD1	-
TGTGCCAGCAGCGCAACTAGCGGTACGCAGTATTTT	CASSATSGTQYF	TRBJ2-3	TRBV7-8	TRBD2	-
TGTGCCAGCACCACTCGCCCTCCCGGGGAGCTGTTTTTT	CASTTRPPGELFF	TRBJ2-2	TRBV6-5	-	once
TGTGCCAGCTCACCACGGCTGGATACGCAGTATTTT	CASSPRLDTQYF	TRBJ2-3	TRBV18	-	-
TGTGCCTGGATTCCGCTAGCGGGAGGGCTTGAGCAGTTCTTC	CAWIPLAGGLEQFF	TRBJ2-1	TRBV30	TRBD2	-
TGCGCCAGCAGCCGGATAGGAGGGGGGGGACAAGAGACCCAGTACTTC	CASSRIGGGGQETQYF	TRBJ2-5	TRBV4-1	-	once
TGTGCCAGCAGCTTAGCCCAGGGCCACAATCAGCCCCAGCATTTT	CASSLAQGHNQPQHF	TRBJ1-5	TRBV7-8	-	-
TGTGCCAGCAGCCCACAATTCATCTATGGCTACACCTTC	CASSPQFIYGYTF	TRBJ1-2	TRBV21-1	-	-
TGTGCCAGCAGTTACTCCCCGGGACAAGGGGTTTATCGGCAGTTCTTC	CASSYSPGQGVYRQFF	TRBJ2-1	TRBV6-2/TRBV6-3	-	-
TGTGCCAGCAGCTTGCGGGGGGGGACGACGTACAATGAGCAGTTCTTC	CASSLRGGTTYNEQFF	TRBJ2-1	TRBV11-3	TRBD2	-
TGTGCCAGCAGGGCCGGGACAGGGGTTAATCAGCCCCAGCATTTT	CASRAGTGVNQPQHF	TRBJ1-5	TRBV2	TRBD1	-
TGTGCCAGCAGGAAGACAGGGGGCCTTTTGCCCCAGCATTTT	CASRKTGGLLPQHF	TRBJ1-5	TRBV27	TRBD1	-
TGTGCCAGCAGCCCCATTAACGGACAGGACTATGGCTACACCTTC	CASSPINGQDYGYTF	TRBJ1-2	TRBV3-1/TRBV3-2	TRBD1	once